The 8 T cell receptor beta chains below come from one sample, sequenced in a study of blood T cell repertoires in COVID-19. Clones were sequenced by immunoSEQ multiplex PCR, and TCRdb holds only the in-frame ones, with some missing. The sample includes roughly 150,000 clones, about 85% seen only once; the top ten take 8%. Material for sequencing was PBMCs or T cells enriched from blood (not recorded which). Every receptor here comes from a woman aged 45-65 years who had recovered from COVID-19.

The chain carries TRBV28 and TRBJ1-5; D remains ambiguous. Trimming left V 7 bases short and J 2 bases short, with 15 bases between. CDR1 is MDHEN, CDR2 SYDVKM, per germline. This CDR3 region has 15 residues. As DNA, the CDR3 is TGTGCCAGCACGCCGACGGACTTGGGCAATCAGCCCCAGCATTTT. This codes for CASTPTDLGNQPQHF.

The V and J genes are TRBV11-3 and TRBJ1-1; no firm D call. Trimming took off 3 bases at V and 1 base at J, with 6 bases between the two ends. CDR1 and CDR2 (germline): SGHNT, YENEEA. The CDR3 totals 13 residues. CDR3 coding DNA: TGTGCCAGCAGCTTTGGAGGGAACACTGAAGCTTTCTTT. Translating gives CASSFGGNTEAFF.

This clone was seen more than once but under ten times. The chain uses TRBV9 and TRBJ1-6, with D unclear. Germline CDR1 reads SGDLS; CDR2 reads YYNGEE. This CDR3 has 14 amino acids. Trimming left V 0 bases short and J 6 bases short, with 7 bases between. The CDR3 is CASSVADINSPLHF. The DNA of the CDR3 is TGTGCCAGCAGCGTAGCAGATATTAATTCACCCCTCCACTTT. Complete variable domain (other parts from reference TRBV9 and TRBJ1-6): DSGVTQTPKHLITATGQRVTLRCSPRSGDLSVYWYQQSLDQGLQFLIQYYNGEERAKGNILERFSAQQFPDLHSELNLSSLELGDSALYFCASSVADINSPLHFGNGTRLTVT.

The V call is TRBV7-2, the J call TRBJ2-7, with 7 bases aligning to TRBD1. CDR3 length: 15 amino acids. Germline V gives CDR1 SGHTA, CDR2 FQGNSA. V was pared by 1 base and J by 2 bases, with 5 bases of the junction left unmatched. CDR3 nucleotide sequence: TGTGCCAGCAGCTTAGGTCGGACAGGTCCCTACGAGCAGTACTTC. Residues: CASSLGRTGPYEQYF.

V and J are TRBV28 and TRBJ1-2; D is perhaps TRBD1 (5 bases). This CDR3 is built from 12 residues. Looked up from germline, CDR1 is MDHEN and CDR2 is SYDVKM. The V and J ends lost 7 bases and 4 bases respectively, with 10 bases between them. CDR3 DNA sequence: TGTGCCAGCACGCAGGGAATCTATGGCTACACCTTC. Its translation: CASTQGIYGYTF.

The CDR3: CASRPIPPGQGEYNEQFF. CDR3 DNA: TGTGCCAGCAGACCAATTCCCCCGGGACAGGGGGAGTACAATGAGCAGTTCTTC. This chain joins TRBV27 and TRBJ2-1; 11 nucleotides line up with TRBD1. The CDR3 totals 18 residues. Looked up from germline, CDR1 is MNHEY and CDR2 is SMNVEV (reference sequence). J gave up 4 bases and V 6 bases, and 14 bases lay outside the gene matches.

The genes are TRBV6-1 and TRBJ2-2; D possibly corresponds to TRBD1 (6 bases). Trimming removed 2 bases at V and 4 bases at J, with 14 bases between. The CDR3 consists of 16 residues. The germline CDR1 and CDR2 sequences are MNHNS and SASEGT. The CDR3 sequence: CASSESYREVTGELFF. CDR3 nucleotides: TGTGCCAGCAGTGAAAGTTACAGGGAAGTCACCGGGGAGCTGTTTTTT.

J is TRBJ2-3 and V is TRBV3-1 (or the pseudogene TRBV3-2); D may be TRBD2 (5 bases). Looked up from germline, CDR1 is LGHDT and CDR2 is YNNKEL (reference sequence). Trimming stripped 0 bases from V and 6 bases from J, with 16 bases between. The CDR3 is 16 amino acids. CDR3 region: CASSQDQLGSRDTQYF. CDR3 nucleotides: TGTGCCAGCAGCCAAGATCAGTTGGGGAGTCGGGATACGCAGTATTTT.